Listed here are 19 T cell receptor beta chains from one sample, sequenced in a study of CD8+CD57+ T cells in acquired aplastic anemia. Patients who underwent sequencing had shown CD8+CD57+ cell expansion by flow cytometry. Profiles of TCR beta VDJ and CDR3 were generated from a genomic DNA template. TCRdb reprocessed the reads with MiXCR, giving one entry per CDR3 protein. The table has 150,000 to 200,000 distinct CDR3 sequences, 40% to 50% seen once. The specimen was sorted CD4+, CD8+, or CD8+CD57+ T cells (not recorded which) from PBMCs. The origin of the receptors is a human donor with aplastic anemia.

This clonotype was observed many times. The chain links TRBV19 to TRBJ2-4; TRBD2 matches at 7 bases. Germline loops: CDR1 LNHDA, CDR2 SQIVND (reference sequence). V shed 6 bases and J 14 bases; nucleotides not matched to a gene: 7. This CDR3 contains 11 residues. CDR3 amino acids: CASSDAGEEYF. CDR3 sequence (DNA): TGTGCCAGTAGCGACGCGGGGGAGGAGTACTTC.

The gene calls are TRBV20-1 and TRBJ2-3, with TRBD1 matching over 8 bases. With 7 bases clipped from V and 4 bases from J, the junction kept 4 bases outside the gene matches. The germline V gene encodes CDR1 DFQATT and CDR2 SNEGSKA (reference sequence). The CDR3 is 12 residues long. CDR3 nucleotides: TGCAGTGGGTCAGGGGGCGCAGATACGCAGTATTTT. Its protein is CSGSGGADTQYF.

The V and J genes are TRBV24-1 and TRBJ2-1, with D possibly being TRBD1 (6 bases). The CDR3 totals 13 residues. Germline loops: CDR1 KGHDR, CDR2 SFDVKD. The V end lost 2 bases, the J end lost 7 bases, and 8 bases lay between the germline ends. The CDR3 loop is CATSDSGQNEQFF. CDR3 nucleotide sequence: TGTGCCACCAGTGATTCGGGACAAAATGAGCAGTTCTTC.

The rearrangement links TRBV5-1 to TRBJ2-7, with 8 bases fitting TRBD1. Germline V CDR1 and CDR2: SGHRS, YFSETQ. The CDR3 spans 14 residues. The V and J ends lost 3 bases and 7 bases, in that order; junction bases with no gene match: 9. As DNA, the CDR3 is TGCGCCAGCAGCTACCCCCAGGGGGCAAGTGAGCAGTACTTC. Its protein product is CASSYPQGASEQYF.

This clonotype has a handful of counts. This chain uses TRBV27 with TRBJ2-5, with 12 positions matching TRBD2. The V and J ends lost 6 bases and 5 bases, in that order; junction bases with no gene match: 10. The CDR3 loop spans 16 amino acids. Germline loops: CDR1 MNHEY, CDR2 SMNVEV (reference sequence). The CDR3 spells CASRTETSGRWETQYF. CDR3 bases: TGTGCCAGCAGAACCGAGACTAGCGGGAGATGGGAGACCCAGTACTTC.

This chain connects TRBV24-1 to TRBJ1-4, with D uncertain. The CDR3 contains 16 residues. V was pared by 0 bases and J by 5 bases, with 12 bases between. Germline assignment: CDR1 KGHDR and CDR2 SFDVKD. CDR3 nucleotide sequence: TGTGCCACCAGTGATTTGTCGGCGACACGGAATGAAAAACTGTTTTTT. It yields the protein CATSDLSATRNEKLFF.

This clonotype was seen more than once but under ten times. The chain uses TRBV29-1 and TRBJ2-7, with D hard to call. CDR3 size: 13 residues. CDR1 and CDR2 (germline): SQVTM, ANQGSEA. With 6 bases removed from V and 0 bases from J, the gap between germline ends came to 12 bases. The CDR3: CSVHFRSSYEQYF. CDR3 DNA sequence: TGCAGCGTCCACTTTCGTAGCTCCTACGAGCAGTACTTC.

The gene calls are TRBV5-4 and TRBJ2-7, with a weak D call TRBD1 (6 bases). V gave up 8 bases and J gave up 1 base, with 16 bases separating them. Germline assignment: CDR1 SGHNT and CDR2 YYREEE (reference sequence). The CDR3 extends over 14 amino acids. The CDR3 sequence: CASSRQVWSYEQYF. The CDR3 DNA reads TGTGCCAGTAGTAGACAGGTTTGGTCCTACGAGCAGTACTTC.

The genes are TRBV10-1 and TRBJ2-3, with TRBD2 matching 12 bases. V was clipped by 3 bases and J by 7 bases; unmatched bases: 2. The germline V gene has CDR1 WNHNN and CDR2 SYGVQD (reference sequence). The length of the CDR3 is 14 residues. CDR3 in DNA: TGCGCCAGCAGTGAAGGACTAGCGGGATATACGCAGTATTTT. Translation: CASSEGLAGYTQYF.

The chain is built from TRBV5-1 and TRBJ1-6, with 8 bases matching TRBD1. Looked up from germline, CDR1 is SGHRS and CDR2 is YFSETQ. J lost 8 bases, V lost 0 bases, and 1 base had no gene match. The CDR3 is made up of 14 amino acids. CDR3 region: CASSLGTGHSPLHF. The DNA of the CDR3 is TGCGCCAGCAGCTTGGGGACAGGGCATTCACCCCTCCACTTT.

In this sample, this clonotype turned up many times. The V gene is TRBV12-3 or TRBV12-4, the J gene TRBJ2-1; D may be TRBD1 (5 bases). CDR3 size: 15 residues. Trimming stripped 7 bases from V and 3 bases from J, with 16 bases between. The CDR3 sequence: CASIPRAGYYNEQFF. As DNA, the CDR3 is TGTGCCAGCATCCCGAGAGCAGGGTACTACAATGAGCAGTTCTTC.

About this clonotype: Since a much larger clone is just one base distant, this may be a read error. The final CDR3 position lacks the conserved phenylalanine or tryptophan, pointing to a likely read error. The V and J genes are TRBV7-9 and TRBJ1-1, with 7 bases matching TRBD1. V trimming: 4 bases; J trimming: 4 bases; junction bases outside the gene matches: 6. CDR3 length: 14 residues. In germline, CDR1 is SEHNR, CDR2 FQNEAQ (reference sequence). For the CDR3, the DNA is TGTGCCAGCAGCTGGGACAGCCGGATCACTGAAGCTTTCTCT. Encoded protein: CASSWDSRITEAFS.

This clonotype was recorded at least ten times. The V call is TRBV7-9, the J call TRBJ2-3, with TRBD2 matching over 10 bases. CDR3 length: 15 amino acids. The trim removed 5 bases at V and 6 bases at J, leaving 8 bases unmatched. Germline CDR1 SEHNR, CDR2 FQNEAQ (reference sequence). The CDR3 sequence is CASSPLAGGPDTQYF. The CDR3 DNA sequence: TGTGCCAGCAGCCCCTTAGCGGGAGGCCCGGATACGCAGTATTTT.

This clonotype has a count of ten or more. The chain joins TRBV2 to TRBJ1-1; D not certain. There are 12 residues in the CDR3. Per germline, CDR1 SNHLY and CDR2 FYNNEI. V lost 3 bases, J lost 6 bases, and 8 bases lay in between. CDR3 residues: CASSDFGAEAFF. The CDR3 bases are TGTGCCAGCAGTGACTTCGGGGCTGAAGCTTTCTTT.

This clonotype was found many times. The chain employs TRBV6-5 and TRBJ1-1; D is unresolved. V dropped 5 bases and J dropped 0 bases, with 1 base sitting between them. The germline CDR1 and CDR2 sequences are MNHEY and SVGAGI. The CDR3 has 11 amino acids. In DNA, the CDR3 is TGTGCCAGCAGTATGAACACTGAAGCTTTCTTT. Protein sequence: CASSMNTEAFF.

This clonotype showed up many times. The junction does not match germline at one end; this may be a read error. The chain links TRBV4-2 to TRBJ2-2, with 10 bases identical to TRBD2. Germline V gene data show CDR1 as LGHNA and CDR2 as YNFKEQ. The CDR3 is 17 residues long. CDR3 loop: CASSQDFQREGRGELFF. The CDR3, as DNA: TGCGCCAGCAGCCAAGATTTCCAGCGGGAGGGCAGAGGGGAGCTGTTTTTT.

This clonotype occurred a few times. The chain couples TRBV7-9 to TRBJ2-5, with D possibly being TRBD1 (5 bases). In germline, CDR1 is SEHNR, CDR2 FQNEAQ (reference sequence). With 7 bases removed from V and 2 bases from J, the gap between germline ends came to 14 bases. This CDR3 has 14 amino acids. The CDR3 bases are TGTGCCAGCACGTCAGGGTCCTTACAAGAGACCCAGTACTTC. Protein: CASTSGSLQETQYF. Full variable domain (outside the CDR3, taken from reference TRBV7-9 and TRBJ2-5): DTGVSQNPRHKITKRGQNVTFRCDPISEHNRLYWYRQTLGQGPEFLTYFQNEAQLEKSRLLSDRFSAERPKGSFSTLEIQRTEQGDSAMYLCASTSGSLQETQYFGPGTRLLVL.

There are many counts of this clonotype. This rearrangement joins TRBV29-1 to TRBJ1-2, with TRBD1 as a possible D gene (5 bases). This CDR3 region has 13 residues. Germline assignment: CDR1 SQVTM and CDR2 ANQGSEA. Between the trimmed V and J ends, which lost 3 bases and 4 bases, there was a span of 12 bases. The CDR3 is CSVDWGGVYGYTF. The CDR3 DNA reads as TGCAGCGTTGATTGGGGGGGGGTCTATGGCTACACCTTC. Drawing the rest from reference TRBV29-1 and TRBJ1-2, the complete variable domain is SAVISQKPSRDICQRGTSLTIQCQVDSQVTMMFWYRQQPGQSLTLIATANQGSEATYESGFVIDKFPISRPNLTFSTLTVSNMSPEDSSIYLCSVDWGGVYGYTFGSGTRLTVV.

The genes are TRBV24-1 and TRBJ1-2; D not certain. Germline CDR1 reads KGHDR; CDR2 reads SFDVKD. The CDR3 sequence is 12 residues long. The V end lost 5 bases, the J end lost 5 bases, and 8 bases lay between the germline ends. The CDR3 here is CATSVGSYGYTF. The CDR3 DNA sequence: TGTGCCACCAGTGTGGGTTCTTATGGCTACACCTTC.